These 31 T cell receptor beta chains share one sample of origin, sequenced in a study of T cells in Graves' hyperthyroidism and ophthalmopathy. RNA transcripts yielded amplified TCR beta CDR3 regions. HTBI primers were the set used in a first-round RT-PCR of the TCR CDR3. TCRdb re-analysed the multiplex PCR reads in MiXCR, keeping a single row per CDR3 protein. Among fewer than 650,000 distinct CDR3 sequences listed, approximately 14% were seen once. What was sequenced was blood. These receptors were collected from a woman aged 40 to 50 with Graves' hyperthyroidism.

This clonotype was recorded at least ten times. The gene calls are TRBV5-1 and TRBJ2-1, with 11 bases fitting TRBD2. CDR1 and CDR2 (germline): SGHRS, YFSETQ. Trimming removed 6 bases from V and 9 bases from J; junction bases left unmatched: 5. The CDR3 contains 13 residues. DNA of the CDR3: TGCGCCAGCACTTCCGGGACTAGCGGTGAGCAGTTCTTC. Translation gives CASTSGTSGEQFF.

This clonotype was detected ten times or more. The chain couples TRBV7-9 to TRBJ2-3; D is uncertain. Germline lookup yields CDR1 SEHNR and CDR2 FQNEAQ (reference sequence). The CDR3 totals 13 residues. The V gene lost 10 bases and the J gene lost 0 bases, with 11 bases spanning the gap. CDR3 coding DNA: TGTGCCACCCGCGGCTCTAGCACAGATACGCAGTATTTT. It codes for CATRGSSTDTQYF.

This clonotype appeared a single time. V usage is TRBV7-9 and J usage is TRBJ2-7, with TRBD1 matching 8 bases. Germline V gene lookup returns CDR1 SEHNR and CDR2 FQNEAQ (reference sequence). V shed 6 bases, J shed 2 bases, and the junction held 12 bases outside the gene matches. The CDR3 spans 16 residues. CDR3 in amino acids: CASSHPPRTGTYEQYF. The CDR3 DNA is TGTGCCAGCAGTCATCCACCCCGGACAGGGACCTACGAGCAGTACTTC.

This clonotype was seen many times. The chain is built from TRBV12-5 and TRBJ1-1; tentatively, D is TRBD1 (6 bases). Per germline, CDR1 LGHNT and CDR2 FRNRAP. The CDR3 sequence is 17 residues long. The V gene lost 0 bases and the J gene lost 2 bases, with 16 bases spanning the gap. CDR3 nucleotides: TGTGCTAGTGGTTTGGTTGTAAATACAGGGAGAAACACTGAAGCTTTCTTT. Its translation: CASGLVVNTGRNTEAFF.

This clonotype was counted ten times or more. The rearrangement uses TRBV19 and TRBJ1-4; D remains unclear. V was trimmed by 5 bases and J by 0 bases, leaving 7 bases between them. The length of the CDR3 is 14 residues. Germline V gene data show CDR1 as LNHDA and CDR2 as SQIVND (reference sequence). The DNA for the CDR3 is TGTGCCAGTAGTCAACAAGCAACTAATGAAAAACTGTTTTTT. It is translated as CASSQQATNEKLFF.

This clonotype was recorded many times. The genes are TRBV30 and TRBJ2-3; TRBD2 matches at 12 bases. J was trimmed by 5 bases and V by 5 bases; bases with no gene match: 2. The length of the CDR3 is 13 residues. Per the germline V gene, CDR1 is GTSNPN and CDR2 is SVGIG (reference sequence). DNA of the CDR3: TGTGCCTGGGGGGGACTAGCGGGAGATACGCAGTATTTT. Translated: CAWGGLAGDTQYF.

In this sample, this clonotype turned up a few times. The chain links TRBV19 to TRBJ1-6; a weak D match, TRBD1 (6 bases). The CDR3 is made up of 16 amino acids. Per the germline V gene, CDR1 is LNHDA and CDR2 is SQIVND (reference sequence). Trimming took 0 bases from V and 7 from J, leaving 13 bases between them. The CDR3 bases are TGTGCCAGTAGTATAGATGGAGGACAGACAAATTCACCCCTCCACTTT. It translates to CASSIDGGQTNSPLHF.

This clonotype was seen a few times. The chain carries TRBV3-1 and TRBJ1-3; D gene uncertain. The V and J ends lost 6 bases and 0 bases respectively, with 15 bases between them. The CDR3 covers 16 residues. In germline, CDR1 is LGHDT, CDR2 YNNKEL (reference sequence). As DNA, the CDR3 is TGTGCCAGCAGTCGTTATTTAGGGAGCTCTGGAAACACCATATATTTT. Translated, it gives CASSRYLGSSGNTIYF. Based on the CDR3 plus reference TRBV3-1 and TRBJ1-3, the full variable domain is DTAVSQTPKYLVTQMGNDKSIKCEQNLGHDTMYWYKQDSKKFLKIMFSYNNKELIINETVPNRFSPKSPDKAHLNLHINSLELGDSAVYFCASSRYLGSSGNTIYFGEGSWLTVV.

The chain is built from TRBV7-9 and TRBJ1-3; no reliable D call. V gave up 3 bases and J gave up 7 bases, with 13 bases separating them. CDR1 is SEHNR and CDR2 is FQNEAQ in the germline V gene (reference sequence). This CDR3 spans 14 amino acids. CDR3 coding DNA: TGTGCCAGCAGCTTGTCAATTGGATCGAACACCATATATTTT. Encoded protein: CASSLSIGSNTIYF.

This clonotype showed up many times. The chain recombines TRBV12-3 or TRBV12-4 with TRBJ2-7; the match to TRBD1 covers 9 bases. J lost 2 bases, V lost 1 base, and 6 bases had no gene match. The CDR3 loop spans 16 amino acids. The CDR3 is CASSLGVGTGTYEQYF. DNA for the CDR3: TGTGCCAGCAGTTTAGGGGTCGGGACAGGGACCTACGAGCAGTACTTC.

Many counts were recorded for this clonotype. The chain links TRBV6-1 to TRBJ2-7; D is tentatively TRBD1 or TRBD2 (5 bases each). The CDR3 covers 14 residues. The germline V gene encodes CDR1 MNHNS and CDR2 SASEGT. Trimming took off 8 bases at V and 0 bases at J, with 14 bases between the two ends. In DNA form, the CDR3 reads TGTGCCAGCTCGACGGGACGGACCTCCTACGAGCAGTACTTC. This sequence encodes CASSTGRTSYEQYF.

The chain recombines TRBV20-1 with TRBJ1-2, with 7 positions matching TRBD1. V shed 3 bases, J shed 7 bases, and the junction held 14 bases outside the gene matches. The CDR3 is made up of 15 amino acids. Germline CDR1 is DFQATT and CDR2 is SNEGSKA (reference sequence). CDR3 sequence reads: CSASDLGQVLGGYTF. The CDR3 region has the DNA TGCAGTGCTAGCGACCTCGGACAGGTTTTAGGTGGCTACACCTTC.

This chain joins TRBV4-2 and TRBJ1-4, with 8 bases fitting TRBD1. The V gene end was trimmed by 2 bases and the J gene end by 6 bases; junction bases not matched to a gene: 2. The CDR3 spans 14 residues. Germline CDR1 is LGHNA and CDR2 is YNFKEQ. The CDR3: CASSQLTGDEKLFF. The DNA of the CDR3 is TGTGCCAGCAGCCAACTGACAGGGGATGAAAAACTGTTTTTT.

This clonotype was observed a few times. The chain combines TRBV19 with TRBJ2-1; tentative D call: TRBD1 (6 bases). Germline lookup yields CDR1 LNHDA and CDR2 SQIVND (reference sequence). CDR3 length equals 22 residues. V was clipped by 3 bases and J by 7 bases, with 37 bases between them. CDR3 in DNA: TGTGCCAGTAGTATTGACCTTTTCGGACAGCCAAAAGGGGCTAGTGGGTTGAATGAGCAGTTCTTC. It codes for CASSIDLFGQPKGASGLNEQFF.

This clonotype was counted at least ten times. The rearrangement links TRBV12-3 or TRBV12-4 to TRBJ2-1; 9 bases agree with TRBD1. The length of the CDR3 is 14 residues. Unmatched junction bases numbered 9, after V lost 3 bases and J lost 12 bases. The CDR3 spells CASSFGGQGFWQFF. CDR3 in DNA: TGTGCCAGCAGTTTCGGGGGACAGGGTTTTTGGCAGTTCTTC.

There are a few counts of this clonotype. An end of the junction differs from the germline gene, which may be a read error. This chain uses TRBV27 with TRBJ2-1; D remains unclear. Germline CDR1 and CDR2: MNHEY and SMNVEV (reference sequence). The CDR3 is 17 residues long. The CDR3 nucleotides are TGTGCCAGCAGCCCTCTCCTCGGCTGGGTGATCGGCAATGGGCAGTTCTTC. It translates to CASSPLLGWVIGNGQFF.

A few counts support this clonotype. The chain recombines TRBV10-3 with TRBJ1-5; no definite D call. The germline V and J ends were trimmed by 3 bases and 6 bases, with 9 bases remaining between them. In germline, CDR1 is ENHRY, CDR2 SYGVKD. This CDR3 region has 13 residues. CDR3 sequence reads: CAISESQFQPQHF. DNA of the CDR3: TGTGCCATCAGTGAAAGTCAGTTTCAGCCCCAGCATTTT.

The chain is built from TRBV2 and TRBJ1-5, with 7 bases matching TRBD1. The CDR3 totals 16 residues. The germline gives CDR1 SNHLY, CDR2 FYNNEI. V lost 4 bases to trimming and J lost 1 base; unmatched junction nucleotides: 7. CDR3 sequence: CASSVFGTESNQPQHF. The CDR3 nucleotides read TGTGCCAGCAGTGTTTTTGGGACAGAAAGCAATCAGCCCCAGCATTTT.

This clonotype was counted ten times or more. CDR3 residues: CASSAYRGLDTEAFF. The CDR3 DNA reads TGTGCCAGCAGCGCCTACAGGGGCCTGGACACTGAAGCTTTCTTT. The gene calls are TRBV9 and TRBJ1-1; 7 bases are shared with TRBD1. The V segment lost 3 bases and the J segment 3 bases; nucleotides outside the gene matches: 8. Germline V gene sequence: CDR1 SGDLS, CDR2 YYNGEE. The CDR3 covers 15 residues.

This clonotype was picked up many times. The CDR3: CASSSHRTANTGELFF. Here the CDR3 DNA reads TGTGCCAGCAGTTCCCACCGGACAGCGAACACCGGGGAGCTGTTTTTT. The gene calls are TRBV28 and TRBJ2-2; a weak D match, TRBD1 (6 bases). Germline V gene data show CDR1 as MDHEN and CDR2 as SYDVKM. This CDR3 contains 16 residues. Between the trimmed V and J ends, which lost 4 bases and 0 bases, there was a span of 12 bases.

This clonotype was counted between two and nine times. V usage is TRBV4-2 and J usage is TRBJ1-1; D perhaps matches TRBD1 (6 bases). The ends were cut back, 0 bases at V and 3 bases at J, with 11 bases in the middle. This CDR3 region has 15 residues. CDR1 and CDR2 (germline): LGHNA, YNFKEQ. This CDR3 reads CASSQDPGGYTEAFF. The DNA for the CDR3 is TGTGCCAGCAGCCAAGATCCGGGGGGCTACACTGAAGCTTTCTTT.

This clonotype was picked up many times. This chain links TRBV11-2 with TRBJ2-4, with a tentative D call TRBD2 (6 bases). Between the trimmed V and J ends, which lost 1 base and 8 bases, there was a span of 9 bases. This CDR3 has 13 residues. CDR1 is SGHAT and CDR2 is FQNNGV in the germline V gene. The chain's CDR3 is CASSLGGEDIQYF. CDR3 nucleotide sequence: TGTGCCAGCAGCTTAGGAGGGGAGGACATTCAGTACTTC.

This clonotype was found many times. The chain links TRBV12-3 or TRBV12-4 to TRBJ2-1; 7 nucleotides match TRBD1. This CDR3 has 13 amino acids. J was trimmed by 7 bases and V by 3 bases; bases with no gene match: 3. The CDR3 sequence is CASSFTQGNEQFF. For the CDR3, the DNA is TGTGCCAGCAGTTTTACACAGGGGAATGAGCAGTTCTTC.

The chain recombines TRBV5-4 with TRBJ2-5; D remains ambiguous. The germline CDR1 and CDR2 sequences are SGHNT and YYREEE (reference sequence). Trimming removed 4 bases at V and 5 bases at J, with 18 bases between. CDR3 length: 15 residues. CDR3 in amino acids: CASSPKAFLGETQYF. The CDR3 nucleotides are TGTGCCAGCAGCCCGAAGGCCTTTCTGGGCGAGACCCAGTACTTC.

The genes are TRBV10-3 and TRBJ2-2; D is possibly TRBD2 (5 bases). The CDR3 runs to 15 residues. Germline V lookup: CDR1 ENHRY, CDR2 SYGVKD. Trimming left V 7 bases short and J 10 bases short, with 22 bases between. This CDR3 reads CAINQSRGSAVELFF. For the CDR3, the DNA is TGTGCCATCAATCAGTCGCGCGGGTCGGCTGTGGAGCTGTTTTTT.

V is TRBV15 and J is TRBJ1-1; D is perhaps TRBD1 (5 bases). Trimming took 3 bases from V and 0 from J, leaving 11 bases between them. The CDR3 is 15 residues long. Per germline, CDR1 LNHNV and CDR2 YYDKDF (reference sequence). The CDR3: CATSSDSYMNTEAFF. The CDR3 nucleotides read TGTGCCACCAGCAGCGACAGCTACATGAACACTGAAGCTTTCTTT.

This clonotype showed up many times. This chain's CDR3 is CSARQPVDNEQFF. The CDR3, as DNA: TGCAGCGCCCGGCAGCCGGTCGACAATGAGCAGTTCTTC. The rearrangement joins TRBV29-1 to TRBJ2-1; D is ambiguous. Trimming cost V 7 bases and J 5 bases, with 15 bases left between them. Looked up from germline, CDR1 is SQVTM and CDR2 is ANQGSEA. The CDR3 covers 13 residues.

For the CDR3, the DNA is TGTGCCAGCAGCTCGCTCAACAATGAGCAGTTCTTC. It translates to CASSSLNNEQFF. This rearrangement joins TRBV6-1 to TRBJ2-1, with D unclear. Germline lookup yields CDR1 MNHNS and CDR2 SASEGT. The CDR3 totals 12 residues. Trimming removed 6 bases from V and 5 bases from J, with 8 bases in between.

This clonotype was seen at least ten times. The chain is built from TRBV20-1 and TRBJ2-2; D is perhaps TRBD2 (5 bases). The CDR3 runs to 15 residues. V lost 1 base and J 7 bases, leaving 16 bases between the germline ends. The germline CDR1 and CDR2 sequences are DFQATT and SNEGSKA (reference sequence). The CDR3 protein is CSARGPLREIGELFF. In DNA form, the CDR3 reads TGCAGTGCTAGAGGGCCCTTGAGGGAGATCGGGGAGCTGTTTTTT.

This clonotype was counted many times. This rearrangement joins TRBV20-1 to TRBJ1-2; perhaps TRBD1 as D (6 bases). Germline CDR1 DFQATT, CDR2 SNEGSKA (reference sequence). The CDR3 is made up of 14 amino acids. Deletions cut 6 bases from V and 3 bases from J, with 17 bases between. DNA for the CDR3: TGCAGTGCCACGCCAGGGGCCCTGGACTATGGCTACACCTTC. Its protein product is CSATPGALDYGYTF.

This clonotype appeared many times. The chain has TRBV27 and TRBJ1-1, with D possibly TRBD1 on 5 matching bases. The germline V gene has CDR1 MNHEY and CDR2 SMNVEV (reference sequence). CDR3 length: 14 amino acids. V was trimmed by 0 bases and J by 5 bases, leaving 10 bases between them. The CDR3 here is CASSLSPGRTEAFF. The CDR3 DNA follows: TGTGCCAGCAGTTTATCTCCAGGGAGGACTGAAGCTTTCTTT.